This paragraph reports one T cell receptor (beta chain). The germline gene is not matched at one end of the junction; a read error may be the cause. These data originate in a study of shared clonotypes between healthy human individuals. Original handling: ImmunoSEQ gave junction-only sequences without quality scores, so filtering differed. The repertoire was sequenced with immunoSEQ multiplex PCR; TCRdb's copy has only in-frame clones and lacks some. That table furnishes V, J and clone size, whereas the DNA furnished D and trimming. Here the sample spans around 510,000 clones, about 96% being singletons. The sequenced material came from naive CD4+ T cells sorted from blood. Subset described: CD45RA+ positively selected. The clonotype originates from a woman aged 25 to 45 in good health.

The CDR3 here is CATRRVDGIRAVDTQYF. CDR3 coding DNA: TGTGCCACCAGGAGAGTGGATGGGATCAGGGCGGTAGATACGCAGTATTTT. J is TRBJ2-3 and V is TRBV15; D is possibly TRBD1 (5 bases). The germline V gene encodes CDR1 LNHNV and CDR2 YYDKDF (reference sequence). The CDR3 covers 17 residues.